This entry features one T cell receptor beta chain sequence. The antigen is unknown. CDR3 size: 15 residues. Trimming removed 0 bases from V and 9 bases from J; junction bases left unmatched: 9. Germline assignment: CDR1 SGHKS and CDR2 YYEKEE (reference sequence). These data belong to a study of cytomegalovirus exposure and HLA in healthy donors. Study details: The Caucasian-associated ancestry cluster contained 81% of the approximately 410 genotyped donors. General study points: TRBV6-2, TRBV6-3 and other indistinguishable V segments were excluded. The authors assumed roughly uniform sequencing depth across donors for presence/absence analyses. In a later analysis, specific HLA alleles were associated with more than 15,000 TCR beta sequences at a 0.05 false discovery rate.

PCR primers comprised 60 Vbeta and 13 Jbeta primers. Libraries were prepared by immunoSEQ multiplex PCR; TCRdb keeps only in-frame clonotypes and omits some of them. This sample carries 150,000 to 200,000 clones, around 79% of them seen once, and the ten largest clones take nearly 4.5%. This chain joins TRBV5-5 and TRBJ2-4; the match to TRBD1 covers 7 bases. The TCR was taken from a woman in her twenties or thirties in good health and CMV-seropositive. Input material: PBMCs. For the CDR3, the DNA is TGTGCCAGCAGCTTGGCCGGACAGGATTTGGGCATTCAGTACTTC. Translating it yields CASSLAGQDLGIQYF.